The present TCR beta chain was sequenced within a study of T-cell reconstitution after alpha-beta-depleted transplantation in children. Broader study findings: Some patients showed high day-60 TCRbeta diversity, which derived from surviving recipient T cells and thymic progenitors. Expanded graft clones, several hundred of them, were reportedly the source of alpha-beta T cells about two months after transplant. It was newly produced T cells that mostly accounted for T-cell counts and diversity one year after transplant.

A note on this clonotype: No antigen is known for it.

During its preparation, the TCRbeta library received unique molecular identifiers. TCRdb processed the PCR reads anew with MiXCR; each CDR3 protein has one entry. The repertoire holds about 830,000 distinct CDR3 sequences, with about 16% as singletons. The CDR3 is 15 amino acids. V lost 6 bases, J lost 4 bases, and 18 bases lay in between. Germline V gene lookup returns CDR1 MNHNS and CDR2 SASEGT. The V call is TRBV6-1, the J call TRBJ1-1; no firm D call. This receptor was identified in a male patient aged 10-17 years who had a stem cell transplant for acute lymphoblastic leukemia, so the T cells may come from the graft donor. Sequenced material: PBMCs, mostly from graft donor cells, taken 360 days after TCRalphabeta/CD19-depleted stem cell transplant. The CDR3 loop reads CASSTLVWGSTEAFF. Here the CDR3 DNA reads TGTGCCAGCAGCACCTTGGTGTGGGGTAGCACTGAAGCTTTCTTT.